The TCR beta chain under discussion was sequenced for a study of post-analysis software for immune sequencing data. As for the study in general: Relapsing-remitting, secondary progressive and progressive-relapsing forms made up the multiple sclerosis disease courses. Study-wide points: Controls had lower frequencies than patients of a few TRBV segments, which included TRBV5-6, TRBV5-1 and TRBV20-1. A significant reduction in normalized Chao1 diversity was observed in multiple sclerosis patients versus controls.

Germline V gives CDR1 GTSNPN, CDR2 SVGIG (reference sequence). This CDR3 has 13 amino acids. Trimming took off 3 bases at V and 3 bases at J, with 11 bases between the two ends. Comments on this clonotype: Its antigen is as yet unknown.

The library was made from cDNA and included unique molecular identifiers. TCRdb itself ran the PCR reads through MiXCR, one entry per CDR3 protein. The data show roughly 200,000 distinct CDR3 sequences, with around 29% seen just once and approximately 3% held by the top ten. This rearrangement joins TRBV30 to TRBJ1-2, with D unresolved. The sequence was obtained from a girl aged 2 to 17 with multiple sclerosis. The source material was blood. DNA of the CDR3: TGTGCCTGGAGGGTATATGAGGACTATGGCTACACCTTC. It encodes CAWRVYEDYGYTF.